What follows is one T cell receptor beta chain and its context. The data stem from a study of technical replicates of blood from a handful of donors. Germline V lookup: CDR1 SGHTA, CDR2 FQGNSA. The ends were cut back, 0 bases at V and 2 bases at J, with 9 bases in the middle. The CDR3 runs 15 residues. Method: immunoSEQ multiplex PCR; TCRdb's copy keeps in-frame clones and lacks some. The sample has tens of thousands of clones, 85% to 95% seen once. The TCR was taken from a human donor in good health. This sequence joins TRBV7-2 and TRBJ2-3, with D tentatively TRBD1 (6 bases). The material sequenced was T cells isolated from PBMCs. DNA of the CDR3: TGTGCCAGCAGCTTAGCGGGACACCCCACAGATACGCAGTATTTT. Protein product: CASSLAGHPTDTQYF.